The 18 T cell receptor beta chains below all came from one sample that was sequenced in a study of post-analysis software for immune sequencing data. Study results and caveats: In patients, TRBV5-6, TRBV5-1 and TRBV20-1 belonged to five TRBV segments found more frequently than in controls.

Their recognized antigens are unknown. Unique-molecular-identifier-tagged TCR beta cDNA libraries were used. TCRdb re-called the PCR reads through MiXCR, storing one row per CDR3 protein. The sample has hundreds of thousands of distinct CDR3 sequences, around 40% seen once; the top ten hold 9% to 14%. The source material was blood. The receptors stem from a girl aged 5 to 17 with multiple sclerosis.

The sample holds one count of this clonotype. The genes are TRBV29-1 and TRBJ2-1, with a tentative D call TRBD2 (6 bases). The CDR3 covers 13 residues. The germline V and J ends were trimmed by 5 bases and 0 bases, with 8 bases remaining between them. The V gene's germline CDR1 is SQVTM and CDR2 ANQGSEA. Written as DNA, the CDR3 is TGCAGCGTTAACGGGAGCTCCTACAATGAGCAGTTCTTC. Translating gives CSVNGSSYNEQFF.

The chain couples TRBV4-1 to TRBJ2-7; D might be TRBD2 (5 bases). V lost 4 bases, J lost 1 base, and 14 bases lay in between. The CDR3 loop spans 15 amino acids. The germline CDR1 and CDR2 sequences are MGHRA and YSYEKL. The CDR3 is CASSPSGKLSYEQYF. Here the CDR3 DNA reads TGCGCCAGCAGCCCCTCGGGAAAGTTATCCTACGAGCAGTACTTC.

The gene calls are TRBV19 and TRBJ2-5, with no clear D. Per the germline V gene, CDR1 is LNHDA and CDR2 is SQIVND (reference sequence). The CDR3 length is 13 residues. The ends were cut back, 5 bases at V and 11 bases at J, with 18 bases in the middle. In nucleotides, the CDR3 is TGTGCCAGTAGTGTTAACAGTTACAATGAGCAGTACTTC. Its translation is CASSVNSYNEQYF.

V is TRBV6-2 or TRBV6-3 and J is TRBJ1-2; 7 nucleotides line up with TRBD1. CDR1 and CDR2 (germline): MNHEY, SVGEGT. CDR3 size: 12 residues. After removal of 7 bases from V and 12 bases from J, the junction contained 11 bases not matched to a gene. CDR3 sequence reads: CASIDRAGGHTF. CDR3 coding DNA: TGTGCCAGCATCGACAGGGCCGGCGGCCACACCTTC.

This clonotype was seen a handful of times. The CDR3 DNA is TGCAGTGCTAGTTCCATAGCGCCAGGCACAGATACGCAGTATTTT. Protein product: CSASSIAPGTDTQYF. The rearrangement joins TRBV20-1 to TRBJ2-3; tentatively, D is TRBD2 (5 bases). The CDR3 loop spans 15 amino acids. Trimming took off 3 bases at V and 1 base at J, with 14 bases between the two ends. CDR1 and CDR2 (germline): DFQATT, SNEGSKA (reference sequence).

V gene TRBV18 combines with J gene TRBJ2-7; 9 bases map to TRBD1. V lost 0 bases, J lost 0 bases, and 0 bases stayed unmatched. The CDR3 length is 15 residues. Germline V gene sequence: CDR1 KGHSH, CDR2 LQKENI. This CDR3 reads CASSPPTGGSYEQYF. The CDR3 bases are TGTGCCAGCTCACCACCGACAGGGGGCTCCTACGAGCAGTACTTC.

The V gene is TRBV27, the J gene TRBJ1-4, with D unclear. This CDR3 spans 16 amino acids. Trimming pared 5 bases from V and 3 bases from J, leaving 16 bases between. In germline, CDR1 is MNHEY, CDR2 SMNVEV (reference sequence). CDR3 sequence reads: CASSPFHASANEKLFF. CDR3 DNA: TGTGCCAGCAGTCCGTTTCATGCTTCGGCTAATGAAAAACTGTTTTTT.

This clonotype was detected a few times. The CDR3 loop reads CASSLNLGSEKLFF. The CDR3 DNA reads TGCGCCAGCAGCCTGAACTTAGGCAGTGAAAAACTGTTTTTT. The rearrangement joins TRBV5-1 to TRBJ1-4, with D hard to call. Germline V gene lookup returns CDR1 SGHRS and CDR2 YFSETQ. The length of the CDR3 is 14 residues. V lost 4 bases and J lost 7, with 14 bases in between. Using reference TRBV5-1 and TRBJ1-4 for the parts outside the CDR3, the full variable domain is KAGVTQTPRYLIKTRGQQVTLSCSPISGHRSVSWYQQTPGQGLQFLFEYFSETQRNKGNFPGRFSGRQFSNSRSEMNVSTLELGDSALYLCASSLNLGSEKLFFGSGTQLSVL.

The chain employs TRBV4-1 and TRBJ2-5; 9 bases are shared with TRBD1. The V gene's germline CDR1 is MGHRA and CDR2 YSYEKL. With V trimmed by 3 bases and J by 0 bases, 5 bases remained unmatched. The CDR3 is made up of 16 amino acids. Written as DNA, the CDR3 is TGCGCCAGCAGCCAGCCTGGGACAGGGTACCAAGAGACCCAGTACTTC. Amino acid sequence: CASSQPGTGYQETQYF.

The J gene is TRBJ2-1, the V gene TRBV6-2 or TRBV6-3, with 10 nucleotides matching TRBD2. CDR3 length: 15 residues. The germline V gene encodes CDR1 MNHEY and CDR2 SVGEGT. V was pared by 6 bases and J by 9 bases, with 11 bases of the junction left unmatched. This CDR3 reads CASSHSGRAEGEQFF. In DNA, the CDR3 is TGTGCCAGCAGCCACAGCGGGAGGGCCGAAGGTGAGCAGTTCTTC.

About this clonotype itself: The germline gene is not matched at one end of the junction; a read error may be the cause. The rearrangement joins TRBV5-8 to TRBJ1-4; 9 positions match TRBD1. CDR3 size: 14 residues. The germline V gene has CDR1 SGHTS and CDR2 YDEGEE. In DNA form, the CDR3 reads TGTGCCAGTAGCTTCCGGGACAGGGATGAAAAACTGTTTTTT. Translating gives CASSFRDRDEKLFF.

This clonotype was counted a few times. This chain links TRBV13 with TRBJ1-1, with 9 bases that match TRBD1. Germline V lookup: CDR1 PRHDT, CDR2 FYEKMQ (reference sequence). The CDR3 totals 16 residues. V lost 5 bases, J lost 0 bases, and 7 bases stayed unmatched. CDR3 sequence: CASSPRGQGMNTEAFF. The DNA of the CDR3 is TGTGCCAGCAGCCCTCGGGGACAGGGTATGAACACTGAAGCTTTCTTT.

This clonotype has only one observation. J is TRBJ2-3 and V is TRBV5-1; 8 nucleotides align to TRBD2. J gave up 1 base and V 6 bases, and 10 bases lay outside the gene matches. Germline CDR1 SGHRS, CDR2 YFSETQ. The CDR3 has 16 residues. CDR3 region: CASTGGSGTRTDTQYF. CDR3 nucleotides: TGCGCCAGCACCGGTGGTAGCGGGACTCGCACAGATACGCAGTATTTT. The complete variable domain, with remaining parts taken from reference TRBV5-1 and TRBJ2-3, reads KAGVTQTPRYLIKTRGQQVTLSCSPISGHRSVSWYQQTPGQGLQFLFEYFSETQRNKGNFPGRFSGRQFSNSRSEMNVSTLELGDSALYLCASTGGSGTRTDTQYFGPGTRLTVL.

The V and J genes are TRBV29-1 and TRBJ1-1, with TRBD1 matching over 11 bases. V shed 6 bases and J 5 bases; nucleotides not matched to a gene: 14. Germline CDR1 and CDR2: SQVTM and ANQGSEA. The CDR3 runs 16 residues. For the CDR3, the DNA is TGCAGCGTGAGGGGTACCGGGACAGGGGGATGGACTGAAGCTTTCTTT. This sequence encodes CSVRGTGTGGWTEAFF.

V and J are TRBV10-3 and TRBJ2-1; TRBD1 matches 7 bases. The CDR3 extends over 12 amino acids. Trimming at V came to 5 bases and at J to 6 bases, leaving 1 base not matched to a gene. Germline values: CDR1 ENHRY, CDR2 SYGVKD. In DNA, the CDR3 is TGTGCCATCAGTTGGGACAGCAATGAGCAGTTCTTC. This translates into CAISWDSNEQFF.

This clonotype was recorded a few times. V and J are TRBV27 and TRBJ2-7; 7 bases match TRBD1. The CDR3 runs to 15 residues. Germline V gene sequence: CDR1 MNHEY, CDR2 SMNVEV (reference sequence). After removal of 4 bases from V and 0 bases from J, the junction contained 6 bases not matched to a gene. CDR3 loop: CASSSTGSSSYEQYF. As DNA, the CDR3 is TGTGCCAGCAGTTCGACAGGGTCGAGCTCCTACGAGCAGTACTTC.

This clonotype was counted a few times. This chain connects TRBV6-2 or TRBV6-3 to TRBJ2-7, with 9 bases identical to TRBD2. The germline CDR1 and CDR2 sequences are MNHEY and SVGEGT. The CDR3 length is 13 residues. The ends lost 4 bases at V and 4 bases at J; junction bases unmatched: 2. CDR3 DNA sequence: TGTGCCAGCAGTTCGACTAGCGGATACGAGCAGTACTTC. This translates into CASSSTSGYEQYF.

V usage is TRBV19 and J usage is TRBJ2-5; 8 bases fit TRBD1. From germline, CDR1 is LNHDA and CDR2 SQIVND (reference sequence). Unmatched junction bases numbered 6, after V lost 2 bases and J lost 1 base. The CDR3 spans 16 residues. CDR3 in DNA: TGTGCCAGTAGTATATCCGGGACAGGAGTCCAAGAGACCCAGTACTTC. Translated, it gives CASSISGTGVQETQYF.